This TCR beta chain was recorded in a study of cytomegalovirus exposure and HLA in healthy donors. General observations from the study: Confirmation in vitro established that a few CMV-associated chains were specific for CMV antigens. Using the classifier, cytomegalovirus status was reportedly diagnosed with high specificity and sensitivity. Subsequent analysis revealed that first-cohort TCR clusters tended to co-occur in the 110 or so validation repertoires.

Notes on this clone: What it binds is not known.

Repertoires were generated with immunoSEQ multiplex PCR, while TCRdb's copy carries only in-frame clones and drops some. The sample includes tens of thousands of clones, around nine tenths seen only once; the top ten take around 1%. The CDR3 is made up of 15 amino acids. The V gene's germline CDR1 is MNHEY and CDR2 SVGAGI. The V end lost 6 bases, the J end lost 7 bases, and 18 bases lay between the germline ends. The V call is TRBV6-5, the J call TRBJ1-4, with D possibly TRBD1 on 6 matching bases. This clonotype was obtained from a man aged 18 to 30 in good health and CMV-seronegative. The sequenced sample was PBMCs. The CDR3 loop reads CASRGGGVGSEKLFF. The CDR3 DNA sequence: TGTGCCAGCAGGGGAGGGGGTGTCGGTAGTGAAAAACTGTTTTTT.